The table lists the clone carrying this T cell receptor beta chain with many counts. Its target is unknown. The data derive from a study of T cells after posttransplantation cyclophosphamide. Findings and limits, study-wide: Tissue-infiltrating T cells from skin or gut overlapped little with blood T cells. Later blood repertoires were often dominated by clones from the donor CD8+ memory compartment. Recipient CMV seropositivity and CMV reactivation strongly tracked TRB clonality.

Profiling relied on immunoSEQ multiplex PCR, and the TCRdb table lists in-frame clones only, not all of them. There are 35,000 to 55,000 clones in the sample, none observed a single time. CDR1 and CDR2 from the germline V gene are SGDLS and YYNGEE. The CDR3 length is 17 residues. Losses at the gene ends were 0 bases for V and 3 bases for J; bases not matched to a gene: 4. This related bone marrow graft donor gave peripheral blood on the day of marrow donation. This clonotype originated in a man in his forties in good health, CMV-negative, and a related stem cell transplant donor. The V and J genes are TRBV9 and TRBJ2-2; 11 bases match TRBD2. Sequenced: PBMCs. The CDR3 loop is CASSVAGSGRDTGELFF. The CDR3 DNA reads as TGTGCCAGCAGCGTAGCGGGTAGCGGGAGGGACACCGGGGAGCTGTTTTTT.